This entry lists 31 T cell receptor beta chains sequenced from one sample in a study of human T cells and chemical hapten exposure. RNA extraction used unfractionated whole blood as the source of total RNA. Separate cDNA molecules received unique molecular identifiers, which the library attached to them. MiXCR, applied by TCRdb to the reads, yields one record per CDR3 protein. The sample consists of 95,000 to 150,000 distinct CDR3 sequences, 6.5% to 10% of them appearing once. Sequenced input: whole blood. The receptors shown here come from a human donor in good health. Some clones in this sample may be carry-over from other donors' samples.

The chain recombines TRBV7-2 with TRBJ2-3; 10 nucleotides align to TRBD2. CDR1 is SGHTA and CDR2 is FQGNSA in the germline V gene. This CDR3 comprises 16 residues. Losses at the gene ends were 4 bases for V and 8 bases for J; bases not matched to a gene: 12. CDR3: CASSYGLADNSGTQYF. CDR3 bases: TGTGCCAGCAGCTACGGACTAGCGGACAATTCCGGTACGCAGTATTTT. The full variable domain, with the rest looked up from reference TRBV7-2 and TRBJ2-3, is GAGVSQSPSNKVTEKGKDVELRCDPISGHTALYWYRQSLGQGLEFLIYFQGNSAPDKSGLPSDRFSAERTGGSVSTLTIQRTQQEDSAVYLCASSYGLADNSGTQYFGPGTRLTVL.

This clonotype was counted ten times or more. This sequence joins TRBV7-2 and TRBJ1-5, with D possibly matching TRBD1 (6 bases). Trimming took 1 base from V and 3 from J, leaving 10 bases between them. Germline V CDR1 and CDR2: SGHTA, FQGNSA. CDR3 length: 15 residues. CDR3: CASSLVYRDNQPQHF. As DNA, the CDR3 is TGTGCCAGCAGCTTAGTCTACAGGGACAATCAGCCCCAGCATTTT.

The chain recombines TRBV5-1 with TRBJ2-1; D might be TRBD2 (5 bases). CDR1 and CDR2 from the germline V gene are SGHRS and YFSETQ. This CDR3 is 13 amino acids long. V was cut by 6 bases and J by 0 bases, with 7 bases left in between. The CDR3 sequence: CASTGNSYNEQFF. The DNA for the CDR3 is TGCGCCAGCACCGGGAACTCCTACAATGAGCAGTTCTTC.

There are a few counts of this clonotype. The chain links TRBV29-1 to TRBJ2-3; 8 nucleotides align to TRBD2. V dropped 7 bases and J dropped 5; count of bases not matched to a gene: 8. Germline values: CDR1 SQVTM, CDR2 ANQGSEA. CDR3 length: 13 residues. CDR3 in amino acids: CSAGGRWIDTQYF. The CDR3 DNA sequence: TGCAGCGCGGGCGGGAGGTGGATAGATACGCAGTATTTT.

The V gene is TRBV6-1, the J gene TRBJ2-4; D is ambiguous. The V gene lost 2 bases and the J gene lost 7 bases, with 12 bases spanning the gap. The length of the CDR3 is 14 residues. From germline, CDR1 is MNHNS and CDR2 SASEGT. CDR3 nucleotide sequence: TGTGCCAGCAGTGAAATTCTAGAGTGGAACATTCAGTACTTC. Protein product: CASSEILEWNIQYF.

The rearrangement joins TRBV11-2 to TRBJ2-5, with TRBD2 as a possible D gene (6 bases). The CDR3 has 18 amino acids. The V end was cut by 5 bases, the J end by 2 bases, with 24 bases between. CDR1 and CDR2 from the germline V gene are SGHAT and FQNNGV. The CDR3 reads CASSLRRLNSGGQETQYF. Written as DNA, the CDR3 is TGTGCCAGCAGCCTCCGGAGGCTCAATAGCGGAGGGCAAGAGACCCAGTACTTC.

The rearrangement links TRBV2 to TRBJ2-1; 7 nucleotides align to TRBD1. The CDR3 is made up of 19 amino acids. Germline assignment: CDR1 SNHLY and CDR2 FYNNEI. Losses at the gene ends were 7 bases for V and 0 bases for J; bases not matched to a gene: 18. The CDR3 DNA sequence: TGTGCCAGCAATAGCAGGGGGATTAGGCGGCCTAGCTCCTACAATGAGCAGTTCTTC. As protein: CASNSRGIRRPSSYNEQFF.

As concerns this clonotype: A much bigger clone sits one base away, suggesting this may be a read error. The V gene is TRBV7-6, the J gene TRBJ2-7; a weak D match, TRBD1 (6 bases). Germline CDR1 is SGHVS and CDR2 is FNYEAQ. The length of the CDR3 is 15 residues. This CDR3 reads CASSLSLTGMNEQNF. CDR3 in DNA: TGTGCCAGCAGCTTATCACTCACAGGGATGAACGAGCAGAACTTC.

The V gene is TRBV2, the J gene TRBJ2-1; no reliable D call. This CDR3 region has 12 residues. CDR1 and CDR2 (germline): SNHLY, FYNNEI. V lost 7 bases and J lost 6, with 10 bases in between. The DNA for the CDR3 is TGTGCCAGCACAGGACGGATCAATGAGCAGTTCTTC. Amino acid sequence: CASTGRINEQFF.

This clonotype was seen a handful of times. V is TRBV12-5 and J is TRBJ2-2; D is undetermined. Germline V CDR1 and CDR2: LGHNT, FRNRAP. This CDR3 is 15 amino acids long. V gave up 0 bases and J gave up 8 bases, with 13 bases separating them. Here the CDR3 DNA reads TGTGCTAGTGGTTTGGTAATCGGCCCCGTAGGGGAGCTGTTTTTT. It specifies CASGLVIGPVGELFF.

This clonotype came up many times. This chain joins TRBV12-3 or TRBV12-4 and TRBJ2-5; no firm D call. The V and J ends lost 5 bases and 4 bases respectively, with 17 bases between them. The CDR3 extends over 15 amino acids. The CDR3 bases are TGTGCCAGCAGTATAACCACACGTAGGGTAGAGACCCAGTACTTC. This translates into CASSITTRRVETQYF.

This clonotype turned up a few times. The rearrangement joins TRBV29-1 to TRBJ1-6; perhaps TRBD1 as D (5 bases). The CDR3 totals 16 residues. Trimming took off 0 bases at V and 6 bases at J, with 15 bases between the two ends. Germline V CDR1 and CDR2: SQVTM, ANQGSEA. The CDR3 DNA is TGCAGCGTTGAAGAATGGGGACCCTGGCCTAATTCACCCCTCCACTTT. Amino acid sequence: CSVEEWGPWPNSPLHF. Filled out from reference TRBV29-1 and TRBJ1-6, the complete variable domain reads SAVISQKPSRDICQRGTSLTIQCQVDSQVTMMFWYRQQPGQSLTLIATANQGSEATYESGFVIDKFPISRPNLTFSTLTVSNMSPEDSSIYLCSVEEWGPWPNSPLHFGNGTRLTVT.

This clonotype appeared a few times. The genes are TRBV3-1 and TRBJ1-1, with D possibly matching TRBD1 (5 bases). The germline gives CDR1 LGHDT, CDR2 YNNKEL (reference sequence). The CDR3 totals 13 residues. Trimming took 10 bases from V and 4 from J, leaving 16 bases between them. The CDR3 is CATQQRDGTEAFF. The CDR3, as DNA: TGTGCCACCCAGCAGAGGGACGGCACTGAAGCTTTCTTT.

There are many counts of this clonotype. The V call is TRBV7-9, the J call TRBJ2-5; TRBD2 matches at 10 bases. The CDR3 covers 19 residues. Trimming took 5 bases from V and 4 from J; bases not matched to a gene: 19. CDR1 is SEHNR and CDR2 is FQNEAQ in the germline V gene (reference sequence). The DNA for the CDR3 is TGTGCCAGCAGCCCACTAGCCGGAGCGGGAGGGCCTCTGGCAGAGACCCAGTACTTC. It is translated as CASSPLAGAGGPLAETQYF.

The chain combines TRBV5-6 with TRBJ2-7; D is perhaps TRBD1 (6 bases). Germline V gene lookup returns CDR1 SGHDT and CDR2 YYEEEE. This CDR3 is built from 15 residues. With 5 bases removed from V and 6 bases from J, the gap between germline ends came to 21 bases. In DNA, the CDR3 is TGTGCCAGCAGAAGTCAGACAGGTCTCTCCGTCGAGCAGTACTTC. Translation gives CASRSQTGLSVEQYF.

This clonotype was picked up a small number of times. The chain recombines TRBV20-1 with TRBJ1-6; TRBD1 agrees at 7 bases. With V trimmed by 5 bases and J by 8 bases, 6 bases remained unmatched. This CDR3 contains 13 residues. Per germline, CDR1 DFQATT and CDR2 SNEGSKA (reference sequence). As DNA, the CDR3 is TGCAGTGCTGGGGCAGGGGGGTATTCACCCCTCCACTTT. Its protein product is CSAGAGGYSPLHF.

The CDR3 DNA reads TGTGCCAGCAGCCATCACACTATCCAAGAGACCCAGTACTTC. It yields the protein CASSHHTIQETQYF. The rearrangement links TRBV3-1 to TRBJ2-5; no clear D gene. The CDR3 consists of 14 residues. Germline assignment: CDR1 LGHDT and CDR2 YNNKEL (reference sequence). The V gene lost 3 bases and the J gene lost 1 base, with 9 bases spanning the gap.

At least ten counts were recorded for this clonotype. This chain connects TRBV2 to TRBJ2-3, with 15 nucleotides matching TRBD2. The trim removed 7 bases at V and 0 bases at J, leaving 5 bases unmatched. Germline V CDR1 and CDR2: SNHLY, FYNNEI. The CDR3 extends over 17 amino acids. CDR3 nucleotide sequence: TGTGCCAGCATCCCGGGACTAGCGGGGGGCAGCACAGATACGCAGTATTTT. Amino acid sequence: CASIPGLAGGSTDTQYF.

This clonotype was seen more than once but under ten times. The chain links TRBV12-3 or TRBV12-4 to TRBJ2-5, with TRBD1 as a possible D gene (5 bases). The CDR3 length is 13 residues. V dropped 3 bases and J dropped 4 bases, with 9 bases sitting between them. Here the CDR3 DNA reads TGTGCCAGCAGTTTTCATAGGGGAGAGACCCAGTACTTC. Its protein product is CASSFHRGETQYF.

This clonotype was seen ten or more times. J is TRBJ2-7 and V is TRBV3-1; weak D call: TRBD1 (6 bases). CDR3 size: 13 residues. CDR1 is LGHDT and CDR2 is YNNKEL in the germline V gene (reference sequence). Trimming stripped 3 bases from V and 3 bases from J, with 9 bases between. The CDR3, as DNA: TGTGCCAGCAGCCATATAGGGGGCTACGAGCAGTACTTC. Its protein product is CASSHIGGYEQYF.

V usage is TRBV13 and J usage is TRBJ1-5, with D perhaps matching TRBD1 (5 bases). Germline V lookup: CDR1 PRHDT, CDR2 FYEKMQ (reference sequence). This CDR3 comprises 15 residues. V shed 5 bases and J shed 3 bases, with 14 bases lying between them. CDR3 protein: CASSRRDGSNQPQHF. DNA of the CDR3: TGTGCCAGCAGCCGACGGGACGGATCCAATCAGCCCCAGCATTTT.

This clonotype was counted between two and nine times. V is TRBV7-6 and J is TRBJ2-7; D may be TRBD1 or TRBD2 (6 bases each). Germline CDR1 reads SGHVS; CDR2 reads FNYEAQ. This CDR3 has 16 residues. Trimming shortened V by 5 bases and J by 3 bases, and 20 bases separated the two germline ends. The CDR3 spells CASSPFGEEGDYEQYF. The CDR3 coding sequence is TGTGCCAGCAGCCCTTTTGGCGAGGAGGGGGACTACGAGCAGTACTTC.

Ten or more counts support this clonotype. The chain has TRBV7-9 and TRBJ2-5; 7 bases fit TRBD1. J lost 0 bases, V lost 2 bases, and 3 bases had no gene match. CDR3 length: 15 residues. CDR1 SEHNR and CDR2 FQNEAQ come from the germline V gene (reference sequence). CDR3 sequence: CASSLRGQYQETQYF. CDR3 nucleotides: TGTGCCAGCAGCTTAAGGGGACAGTACCAAGAGACCCAGTACTTC.

This clonotype was counted between two and nine times. The V call is TRBV5-1, the J call TRBJ2-7; 9 bases match TRBD2. J lost 0 bases, V lost 3 bases, and 4 bases had no gene match. CDR1 and CDR2 (germline): SGHRS, YFSETQ. This CDR3 has 15 amino acids. DNA for the CDR3: TGCGCCAGCAGCTCGCCACTAGCGGGCTCCTACGAGCAGTACTTC. Translated, it gives CASSSPLAGSYEQYF.

The chain recombines TRBV20-1 with TRBJ2-2, with D maybe TRBD2 (5 bases). The CDR3 totals 13 residues. The germline CDR1 and CDR2 sequences are DFQATT and SNEGSKA (reference sequence). Trimming cost V 6 bases and J 7 bases, with 15 bases left between them. The CDR3 sequence is CSAMDFRNGELFF. CDR3 bases: TGCAGTGCAATGGACTTTAGAAACGGGGAGCTGTTTTTT.

Many counts were recorded for this clonotype. The gene calls are TRBV6-5 and TRBJ1-1; D is possibly TRBD1 (5 bases). This CDR3 is built from 14 residues. Deletions cut 2 bases from V and 4 bases from J, with 11 bases between. The germline CDR1 and CDR2 sequences are MNHEY and SVGAGI. The CDR3 sequence: CASSYGGEGTEAFF. The CDR3 nucleotides are TGTGCCAGCAGTTACGGGGGAGAGGGCACTGAAGCTTTCTTT.

This clonotype was detected a few times. The V and J genes are TRBV27 and TRBJ2-1; 12 bases match TRBD1. The CDR3 spans 16 residues. Germline values: CDR1 MNHEY, CDR2 SMNVEV (reference sequence). Losses at the gene ends were 6 bases for V and 9 bases for J; bases not matched to a gene: 12. CDR3 sequence (DNA): TGTGCCAGCAGCCTAAGGGGGGGACAGGGGGCGCGTGAGCAGTTCTTC. The encoded protein is CASSLRGGQGAREQFF.

This clonotype has more than one count but fewer than ten. The genes are TRBV29-1 and TRBJ2-3; 7 bases fit TRBD2. CDR3 length: 14 amino acids. Trimming at V came to 1 base and at J to 3 bases, leaving 4 bases not matched to a gene. Per the germline V gene, CDR1 is SQVTM and CDR2 is ANQGSEA. CDR3 sequence: CSVEGLRETDTQYF. In nucleotides, the CDR3 is TGCAGCGTTGAAGGGTTGCGGGAGACAGATACGCAGTATTTT.

The chain combines TRBV5-6 with TRBJ2-1, with a possible D match to TRBD2 (5 bases). Trimming stripped 2 bases from V and 4 bases from J, with 13 bases between. Per the germline V gene, CDR1 is SGHDT and CDR2 is YYEEEE. The CDR3 sequence is 15 residues long. The CDR3 region has the DNA TGTGCCAGCAGCTTTTCAGGCGAGCGGTACAATGAGCAGTTCTTC. It translates to CASSFSGERYNEQFF.

CDR3 amino acids: CSVDHGGDYEQYF. Written as DNA, the CDR3 is TGCAGCGTTGATCACGGGGGCGACTACGAGCAGTACTTC. The V and J genes are TRBV29-1 and TRBJ2-7; TRBD1 or TRBD2 may be the D gene (6 bases each). The CDR3 has 13 amino acids. From germline, CDR1 is SQVTM and CDR2 ANQGSEA. Trimming removed 3 bases at V and 3 bases at J, with 12 bases between.

V is TRBV11-2 and J is TRBJ2-1; unclear D gene. The germline CDR1 and CDR2 sequences are SGHAT and FQNNGV. The CDR3 spans 13 residues. Trimming took off 0 bases at V and 16 bases at J, with 16 bases between the two ends. CDR3 nucleotide sequence: TGTGCCAGCAGCTTAGATCGGGCCGACCCTGCCTTCTTC. This gives the protein CASSLDRADPAFF.